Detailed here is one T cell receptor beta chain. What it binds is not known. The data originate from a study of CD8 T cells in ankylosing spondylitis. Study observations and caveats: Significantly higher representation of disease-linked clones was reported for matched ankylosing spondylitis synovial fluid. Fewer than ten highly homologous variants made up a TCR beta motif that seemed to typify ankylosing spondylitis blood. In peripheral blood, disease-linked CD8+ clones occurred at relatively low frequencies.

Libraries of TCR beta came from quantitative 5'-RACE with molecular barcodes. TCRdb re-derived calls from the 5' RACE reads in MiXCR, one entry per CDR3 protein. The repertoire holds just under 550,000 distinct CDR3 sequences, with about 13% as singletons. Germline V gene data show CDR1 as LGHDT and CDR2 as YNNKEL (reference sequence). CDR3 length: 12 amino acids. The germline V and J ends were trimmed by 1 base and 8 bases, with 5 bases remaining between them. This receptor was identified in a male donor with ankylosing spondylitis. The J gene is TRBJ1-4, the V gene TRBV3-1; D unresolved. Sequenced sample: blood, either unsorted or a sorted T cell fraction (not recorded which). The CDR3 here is CASSQGHEKLFF. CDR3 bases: TGTGCCAGCAGCCAAGGACACGAAAAACTGTTTTTT. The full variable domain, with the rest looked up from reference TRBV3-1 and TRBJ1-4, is DTAVSQTPKYLVTQMGNDKSIKCEQNLGHDTMYWYKQDSKKFLKIMFSYNNKELIINETVPNRFSPKSPDKAHLNLHINSLELGDSAVYFCASSQGHEKLFFGSGTQLSVL.